The sequence of this T cell receptor (beta chain) was determined in a study of cytomegalovirus exposure and HLA in healthy donors. This CDR3 has 14 residues. The germline CDR1 and CDR2 sequences are SGHRS and YFSETQ. The ends lost 5 bases at V and 2 bases at J; junction bases unmatched: 7. Primers: 60 Vbeta forward and 13 Jbeta reverse. Profiling relied on immunoSEQ multiplex PCR, and the TCRdb table lists in-frame clones only, not all of them. The sample holds approximately 260,000 clones; roughly four fifths are singletons and the top ten take roughly 2%. Sequenced: PBMCs. The clonotype originates from a woman aged 35 to 49 in good health and CMV-seropositive. The rearrangement joins TRBV5-1 to TRBJ2-7, with 7 nucleotides matching TRBD2. The CDR3 bases are TGCGCCAGCAGTCCAGCGGGACTGGCCTACGAGCAGTACTTC. It yields the protein CASSPAGLAYEQYF. The variable domain in full, with the rest retrieved from reference TRBV5-1 and TRBJ2-7, is KAGVTQTPRYLIKTRGQQVTLSCSPISGHRSVSWYQQTPGQGLQFLFEYFSETQRNKGNFPGRFSGRQFSNSRSEMNVSTLELGDSALYLCASSPAGLAYEQYFGPGTRLTVT.